This is a list of T cell receptor beta chains from one sample in a study of CD8+CD57+ T cells in acquired aplastic anemia. MiXCR, run by TCRdb on the reads, gives a single entry per CDR3 protein. The sample lists 250,000 to 350,000 distinct CDR3 sequences, 45% to 65% occurring once. Material for sequencing was sorted CD4+, CD8+, or CD8+CD57+ T cells (not recorded which) from PBMCs. These receptors all stem from a human donor with severe aplastic anemia or a healthy control (not recorded which). CDR3s include the opening cysteine and the closing phenylalanine or tryptophan. A D gene is named only where the DNA matches it firmly. Expanded clones get a size class; other rows say once, few or many, or leave the size out.

V: TRBV6-1; J: TRBJ1-2; size: few; D: -; DNA: TGTGCCAGCAGTCCACAGGCAGGTTCCTTC; CDR3: CASSPQAGSF
V: TRBV2; J: TRBJ2-7; size: -; D: -; DNA: TGTGCCAGCAGTGAATCGAAAGGGGCTTCCACCTACGAGCAGTACTTC; CDR3: CASSESKGASTYEQYF
V: TRBV7-9; J: TRBJ2-2; size: -; D: -; DNA: TGTGCCAGCAGCTCAACGTCCCGGGACTCCACCGGGGAGCTGTTTTTT; CDR3: CASSSTSRDSTGELFF
V: TRBV20-1; J: TRBJ2-5; size: -; D: TRBD2; DNA: TGCAGTGCCCCGGGGGGGCCTGGGGAGACCCAGTACTTC; CDR3: CSAPGGPGETQYF
V: TRBV2; J: TRBJ1-6; size: -; D: -; DNA: TGTGCCAGCAGCGTCACCTCAACCTATAATTCACCCCTCCACTTT; CDR3: CASSVTSTYNSPLHF
V: TRBV6-6; J: TRBJ1-2; size: -; D: -; DNA: TGTGCCAGCAGTCCACCCGGGCCACGGAGAGGCTATGGCTACACCTTC; CDR3: CASSPPGPRRGYGYTF
V: TRBV13; J: TRBJ1-3; size: -; D: -; DNA: TGTGCCAGCAGCTTAGAACAGGCGGGAAACACCATATATTTT; CDR3: CASSLEQAGNTIYF
V: TRBV19; J: TRBJ1-2; size: -; D: -; DNA: TGCGCCAGCAGCAACGCACCAAATGGCTACACCTTC; CDR3: CASSNAPNGYTF
V: TRBV5-6; J: TRBJ1-1; size: many; D: -; DNA: TGTGCCAGCAGCTTGGCCAGATCTGGCCGATATACCACTGAAGCTTTCTTT; CDR3: CASSLARSGRYTTEAFF
V: TRBV19; J: TRBJ1-1; size: -; D: -; DNA: TGTGCCAGTAGTATAGATCTTCGGCGATACTCTGAAGCTTTCTTT; CDR3: CASSIDLRRYSEAFF
V: TRBV7-9; J: TRBJ2-7; size: -; D: -; DNA: TGTGCCAGCAGCTTTACAGGGACCACCTACGAGCAGTACTTC; CDR3: CASSFTGTTYEQYF
V: TRBV18; J: TRBJ1-6; size: many; D: -; DNA: TGTGCCAGCTCACCACGTGTTCAGGGTAATTCACCCCTCCACTTT; CDR3: CASSPRVQGNSPLHF
V: TRBV5-1; J: TRBJ1-1; size: many; D: TRBD1; DNA: TGCGCCAGCAGCTTGGGGACAGGGACAGTGGATTACACTGAAGCTTTCTTT; CDR3: CASSLGTGTVDYTEAFF
V: TRBV5-8; J: TRBJ1-2; size: many; D: -; DNA: TGTGCCAGCAGCCCCATGGTTAACTATGGCTACACCTTC; CDR3: CASSPMVNYGYTF
V: TRBV29-1; J: TRBJ2-7; size: -; D: TRBD1; DNA: TGCAGCGTCAGGACAGGGCAAACTTACGAGCAGTACTTC; CDR3: CSVRTGQTYEQYF
V: TRBV20-1; J: TRBJ2-1; size: few; D: -; DNA: TGCAGTGGGGGACCCCACTCGTACAATGAGCAGTTCTTC; CDR3: CSGGPHSYNEQFF
V: TRBV6-6; J: TRBJ2-5; size: -; D: -; DNA: TGTGCCAGCAGTGAAATCAGGGATGGGGGGTTAGAGACCCAGTACTTC; CDR3: CASSEIRDGGLETQYF
V: TRBV30; J: TRBJ1-6; size: many; D: TRBD1; DNA: TGTGCCTCCCGGGAGGGGGCGAACAATTCACCCCTCCACTTT; CDR3: CASREGANNSPLHF
V: TRBV15; J: TRBJ2-5; size: -; D: TRBD2; DNA: TGTGCCACCAGCAGCCGGGGGGGCCGGGGGGAGACCCAGTACTTC; CDR3: CATSSRGGRGETQYF
V: TRBV7-8; J: TRBJ1-6; size: once; D: -; DNA: TGTGCCAGCGGGGGGAAAGAATCACCCCTCCACTTT; CDR3: CASGGKESPLHF
V: TRBV3-1; J: TRBJ2-1; size: many; D: TRBD2; DNA: TGTGCCAGCAGCCCGGTAGCGGGGCCCTACAATGAGCAGTTCTTC; CDR3: CASSPVAGPYNEQFF
V: TRBV27; J: TRBJ2-7; size: -; D: -; DNA: TGTGCCAGCAGAGAAAGGGGGTCCTACAATGAGCAGTACTTC; CDR3: CASRERGSYNEQYF
V: TRBV20-1; J: TRBJ2-3; size: few; D: -; DNA: TGCAGTGCTAAGGGACCCCTCACAGATACGCAGTATTTT; CDR3: CSAKGPLTDTQYF
V: TRBV2; J: TRBJ2-1; size: -; D: -; DNA: TGTGCCAGCAGTGCTATAGGGGGAGGCAATGAGCAGTTCTTC; CDR3: CASSAIGGGNEQFF
V: TRBV14; J: TRBJ2-1; size: few; D: -; DNA: TGTGCCAGCAGCCAAGACTCATTTCGCGCAGCGAGGGGCAATGAGCAGTTCTTC; CDR3: CASSQDSFRAARGNEQFF
V: TRBV11-1; J: TRBJ2-7; size: -; D: TRBD1; DNA: TGTGCCAGCAGCTTCGGGACAGGGTCCCAAGGCGAGCAGTACTTC; CDR3: CASSFGTGSQGEQYF
V: TRBV7-2; J: TRBJ2-1; size: once; D: TRBD2; DNA: TGTGCCAGCAGCTTAGGTCGTCGACTAGCGGGGGTCATGGAGCAGTTCTTC; CDR3: CASSLGRRLAGVMEQFF
V: TRBV10-3; J: TRBJ1-3; size: -; D: -; DNA: TGTGCCATCAGTGAGCCTCGGGAGCTTGGAAACACCATATATTTT; CDR3: CAISEPRELGNTIYF
V: TRBV28; J: TRBJ2-3; size: many; D: -; DNA: TGTGCCAGCAGTCAAGCGACCTTCACAGATACGCAGTATTTT; CDR3: CASSQATFTDTQYF
V: TRBV6-1; J: TRBJ1-5; size: -; D: TRBD1; DNA: TGTGCCAGCAGTGTACAGGGGACTCAGCCCCAGCATTTT; CDR3: CASSVQGTQPQHF
V: TRBV7-6; J: TRBJ1-6; size: -; D: -; DNA: TGTGCCAGCAGCTTAGCGGGAGATTCGAATAATTCACCCCTCCACTTT; CDR3: CASSLAGDSNNSPLHF
V: TRBV29-1; J: TRBJ2-7; size: few; D: -; DNA: TGCAGCGTTGGGGACGGTGGGGACTACGAGCAGTACTTC; CDR3: CSVGDGGDYEQYF
V: TRBV7-3; J: TRBJ2-1; size: -; D: TRBD1; DNA: TGTGCCAGCAGCTTAAGGGACAGGGATGCTGAGCAGTTCTTC; CDR3: CASSLRDRDAEQFF
V: TRBV6-5; J: TRBJ1-1; size: many; D: -; DNA: TGTGCCAGCAGTAATACAATCGGTCCGCTGAACACTGAAGCTTTCTTT; CDR3: CASSNTIGPLNTEAFF
V: TRBV20-1; J: TRBJ2-3; size: -; D: TRBD2; DNA: TGCAGTGCTAGTAGAGGGACTAGCGGAACAGATACGCAGTATTTT; CDR3: CSASRGTSGTDTQYF
V: TRBV29-1; J: TRBJ2-7; size: -; D: -; DNA: TGCAGCGTGGGGGTTGACAGAGCCTACGAGCAGTACTTC; CDR3: CSVGVDRAYEQYF
V: TRBV24-1; J: TRBJ2-5; size: -; D: -; DNA: -; CDR3: CATSSGVDEKLFFGSGTQYF
V: TRBV5-1; J: TRBJ2-1; size: many; D: TRBD1; DNA: TGCGCCAGCAGCCGCGGACAGGAGGTTTCCTACAATGAGCAGTTCTTC; CDR3: CASSRGQEVSYNEQFF
V: TRBV10-3; J: TRBJ1-6; size: -; D: -; DNA: TGTGCCATCAGTGAGTACGACAGTCTCAATTCACCCCTCCACTTT; CDR3: CAISEYDSLNSPLHF
V: TRBV2; J: TRBJ2-1; size: -; D: TRBD2; DNA: TGTGCCAGCAGTGAAGACGGACTAGCGGGGGGCGGAGAGCAGTTCTTC; CDR3: CASSEDGLAGGGEQFF
V: TRBV24-1; J: TRBJ1-2; size: few; D: -; DNA: TGTGCCACACAGGGAAACTATGGCTACACCTTC; CDR3: CATQGNYGYTF
V: TRBV20-1; J: TRBJ2-1; size: -; D: TRBD1; DNA: TGCAGTGCTAGAGATGCAGGGGGAAGCAACGTGGTGTTCTTC; CDR3: CSARDAGGSNVVFF
V: TRBV7-7; J: TRBJ2-2; size: few; D: TRBD2; DNA: TGTGCTAGCAGCTCCACTAGCGCCGGGGAGCTGTTTTTT; CDR3: CASSSTSAGELFF
V: TRBV11-3; J: TRBJ2-1; size: many; D: -; DNA: TGTGCCAGCAGCTCGGGGTCTTACAATGAGCAGTTCTTC; CDR3: CASSSGSYNEQFF
V: TRBV5-1; J: TRBJ1-1; size: many; D: -; DNA: TGCGCCAGCAGCTGGCAGACAGCGAACACTGAAGCTTTCTTT; CDR3: CASSWQTANTEAFF
V: TRBV12-3/TRBV12-4; J: TRBJ2-2; size: many; D: -; DNA: TGTGCCAGCAGTTTAGGAGTTCTAGCGAACACCGGGGAGCTGTTTTTT; CDR3: CASSLGVLANTGELFF
V: TRBV19; J: TRBJ2-5; size: -; D: TRBD1; DNA: TGCGCCAGCAGTCCCGGCGGGGACAGGCAAGAGACCCAGTACTTC; CDR3: CASSPGGDRQETQYF
V: TRBV2; J: TRBJ2-1; size: -; D: -; DNA: TGTGCCAGCAAACCTGGGTACGGGGGTTCGTACAATGAGCAGTTCTTC; CDR3: CASKPGYGGSYNEQFF
V: TRBV7-2; J: TRBJ1-1; size: few; D: -; DNA: TGTGCCAGCGGCTTACAGAAGAACACTGAAGCTTTCTTT; CDR3: CASGLQKNTEAFF
V: TRBV20-1; J: TRBJ2-3; size: few; D: TRBD2; DNA: TGCAGTGCTCGCCTTATTGCGGGGGGCGATTTCGCAGATACGCAGTATTTT; CDR3: CSARLIAGGDFADTQYF
V: TRBV12-3/TRBV12-4; J: TRBJ1-2; size: many; D: -; DNA: TGTGCCAGCAGTTTATTCCCCAATAACTATGGCTACACCTTC; CDR3: CASSLFPNNYGYTF
V: TRBV7-6; J: TRBJ2-7; size: once; D: TRBD1; DNA: TGTGCCAGCAGCCCATTGACAGGGTACGAGCAGTACTTC; CDR3: CASSPLTGYEQYF
V: TRBV15; J: TRBJ2-7; size: -; D: -; DNA: TGTGCCACCAGCGTCCACAGGGGACTCGAGCAGTACTTC; CDR3: CATSVHRGLEQYF